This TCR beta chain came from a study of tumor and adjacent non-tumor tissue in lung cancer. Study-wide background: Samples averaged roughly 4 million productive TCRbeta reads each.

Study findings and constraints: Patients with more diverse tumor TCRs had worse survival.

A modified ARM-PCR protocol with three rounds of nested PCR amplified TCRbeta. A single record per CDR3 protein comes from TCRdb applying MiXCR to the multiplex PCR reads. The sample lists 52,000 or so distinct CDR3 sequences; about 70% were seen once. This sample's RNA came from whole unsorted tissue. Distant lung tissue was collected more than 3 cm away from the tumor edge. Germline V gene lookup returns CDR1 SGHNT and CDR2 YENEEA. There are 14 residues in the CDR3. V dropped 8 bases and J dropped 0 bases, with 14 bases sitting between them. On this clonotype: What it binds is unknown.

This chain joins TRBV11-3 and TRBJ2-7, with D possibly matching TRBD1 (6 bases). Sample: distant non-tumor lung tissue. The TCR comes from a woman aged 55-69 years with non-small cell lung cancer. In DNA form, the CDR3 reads TGTGCCAGCTTACGGGCAGGGGTCTCCTACGAGCAGTACTTC. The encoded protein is CASLRAGVSYEQYF.